The clone carrying this T cell receptor (beta chain) was detected ten times or more. The sample comes from a study of blood T cells in healthy people across ages. Primers used in a second PCR of about 6 to 11 cycles were a sample-barcoded 5' primer and a J-beta primer mix. TCRdb reprocessed the 5' RACE reads with MiXCR, giving one entry per CDR3 protein. The table lists about 780,000 distinct CDR3 sequences, under 30% of them singletons. The length of the CDR3 is 13 residues. Germline CDR1 reads DFQATT; CDR2 reads SNEGSKA (reference sequence). Deletions cut 8 bases from V and 5 bases from J, with 18 bases between. These data are also associated with another study on T cells of mothers and their children.

Sequencing used blood. The sequence came from a boy younger than 18 in good health. V usage is TRBV20-1 and J usage is TRBJ2-5, with unresolved D. The CDR3 loop is CSTKVGSGETQYF. The CDR3 DNA follows: TGCAGTACAAAGGTTGGGTCTGGGGAGACCCAGTACTTC.